Each of the 9 T cell receptor beta chains below was sequenced from the same sample in a study of OX40 agonist ivuxolimab in advanced cancers. The assay was immunoSEQ multiplex PCR, and TCRdb's table has in-frame clones only and misses some. Of about 34,000 clones in the sample, 92% were seen once. Sequenced material: CD4+ or CD8+ T cells sorted from blood, taken in a trial of the OX40 agonist ivuxolimab. Receptors originate from an adult with an advanced solid tumor such as melanoma, head and neck, liver or kidney cancer.

The chain uses TRBV5-6 and TRBJ2-6; D remains ambiguous. Between the trimmed V and J ends, which lost 4 bases and 0 bases, there was a span of 5 bases. From germline, CDR1 is SGHDT and CDR2 YYEEEE. There are 14 residues in the CDR3. The CDR3 sequence: CASSRYSGANVLTF. The CDR3 DNA sequence: TGTGCCAGCAGCCGGTACTCTGGGGCCAACGTCCTGACTTTC.

This clone has a single count. This chain connects TRBV7-8 to TRBJ1-4; 8 bases agree with TRBD1. The CDR3 is made up of 15 amino acids. V trimming: 3 bases; J trimming: 7 bases; junction bases outside the gene matches: 7. Germline assignment: CDR1 SGHVS and CDR2 FQNEAQ. Written as DNA, the CDR3 is TGTGCCAGCAGCTTGCGGACAGGGCTAAGTGAAAAACTGTTTTTT. Translating it yields CASSLRTGLSEKLFF.

The chain carries TRBV7-9 and TRBJ2-1; D perhaps matches TRBD2 (6 bases). This CDR3 contains 14 residues. In germline, CDR1 is SEHNR, CDR2 FQNEAQ (reference sequence). Deletions cut 1 base from V and 4 bases from J, with 8 bases between. The CDR3 nucleotides read TGTGCCAGCAGCTTAGGGGGGGTTTACAATGAGCAGTTCTTC. Its protein product is CASSLGGVYNEQFF.

The J gene is TRBJ1-4, the V gene TRBV28; D is ambiguous. There are 14 residues in the CDR3. Trimming took 4 bases from V and 3 from J, leaving 9 bases between them. Germline values: CDR1 MDHEN, CDR2 SYDVKM. CDR3 DNA: TGTGCCAGCAGTTCCGTACCAGCTAATGAAAAACTGTTTTTT. Translating it yields CASSSVPANEKLFF.

The chain links TRBV4-3 to TRBJ1-4; maybe TRBD1 (6 bases). The germline V gene has CDR1 LGHNA and CDR2 YSLEER. V lost 1 base and J lost 0, with 15 bases in between. This CDR3 has 18 residues. CDR3 in DNA: TGCGCCAGCAGCCAAGGAGAAAGGACAGACCCAACTAATGAAAAACTGTTTTTT. Protein: CASSQGERTDPTNEKLFF.

The chain combines TRBV2 with TRBJ2-7; no definite D call. The CDR3 length is 12 residues. Germline CDR1 is SNHLY and CDR2 is FYNNEI. Trimming removed 5 bases from V and 2 bases from J, with 7 bases in between. As DNA, the CDR3 is TGTGCCAGCAGTAGCATGGCCTACGAGCAGTACTTC. Protein: CASSSMAYEQYF.

The chain links TRBV27 to TRBJ2-5; tentative D call: TRBD1 (5 bases). The CDR3 totals 14 residues. The ends were cut back, 8 bases at V and 4 bases at J, with 17 bases in the middle. CDR1 and CDR2 from the germline V gene are MNHEY and SMNVEV (reference sequence). In DNA form, the CDR3 reads TGTGCCAGCCCCCCTGTGGGGCAGGGAGAGACCCAGTACTTC. Translating it yields CASPPVGQGETQYF.

The chain has TRBV6-1 and TRBJ2-7, with D perhaps assigned TRBD1 or TRBD2 (5 bases each). V was cut by 3 bases and J by 2 bases, with 14 bases left in between. Germline CDR1 reads MNHNS; CDR2 reads SASEGT. CDR3 size: 15 residues. CDR3 region: CASSEGRASPYEQYF. Here the CDR3 DNA reads TGTGCCAGCAGTGAGGGACGAGCCTCCCCCTACGAGCAGTACTTC.

There are a few counts of this clone. The chain has TRBV11-1 and TRBJ2-7; D might be TRBD1 or TRBD2, each matching 5 bases. V was clipped by 3 bases and J by 2 bases, with 11 bases between them. Germline V CDR1 and CDR2: SGHAT, FQDESV (reference sequence). CDR3 size: 14 residues. CDR3 loop: CASSFQTGPYEQYF. Here the CDR3 DNA reads TGTGCCAGCAGCTTTCAGACGGGGCCCTACGAGCAGTACTTC.